Here is one T cell receptor (beta chain) with its context. Its antigen remains unknown. The sample is drawn from a study of cytomegalovirus exposure and HLA in healthy donors. Study information: HLA-typed donors were the source of about 85 million unique TCRs held in an early data release. The Caucasian-associated ancestry cluster contained 65% to 85% of the roughly 400 genotyped donors. Study conclusions and caveats: When presence/absence was analysed, sequencing depth was taken to be roughly uniform across donors. Per published reports, the classifier diagnosed cytomegalovirus status with high specificity and sensitivity.

13 Jbeta primers and 60 Vbeta primers were used for the PCR. Sequencing used immunoSEQ multiplex PCR; TCRdb keeps in-frame clones, though not all of them. The table lists about 76,000 clones. The junction had 7 bases not matched to a gene; V was cut back by 2 bases and J by 5 bases. The CDR3 extends over 15 amino acids. Germline V CDR1 and CDR2: MNHNS, SASEGT. The clonotype was recovered from a woman in her thirties or forties in good health and CMV-seropositive. The material sequenced was PBMCs. The chain combines TRBV6-1 with TRBJ2-7, with 9 bases aligning to TRBD1. CDR3 coding DNA: TGTGCCAGCAGTGAACCGGGACAGGGCGCCCACGAGCAGTACTTC. This gives the protein CASSEPGQGAHEQYF.